The 10 T cell receptor beta chains below come from one sample, sequenced in a study of T-cell reconstitution after alpha-beta-depleted transplantation in children. Unique molecular identifiers were used in preparing the TCRbeta library. In TCRdb, the PCR reads were re-called with MiXCR into one record per CDR3 protein. The sample consists of over 150,000 distinct CDR3 sequences, roughly 6.8% of them appearing once. Sequenced material: PBMCs from the stem cell graft donor, taken from the stem cell graft. The receptors shown here come from a human donor who donated a stem cell graft to a child with Wiskott-Aldrich syndrome.

This clonotype was counted only a few times. The chain joins TRBV10-3 to TRBJ2-5; D might be TRBD2 (5 bases). V was shortened by 8 bases and J by 2 bases, with 18 bases between the two germline ends. Germline CDR1 ENHRY, CDR2 SYGVKD. This CDR3 has 15 residues. The CDR3 loop is CAISPGGLMQETQYF. Written as DNA, the CDR3 is TGTGCCATCTCTCCGGGCGGACTGATGCAAGAGACCCAGTACTTC.

This clonotype was seen many times. The V call is TRBV12-3 or TRBV12-4, the J call TRBJ1-2; D uncertain. The CDR3 contains 13 residues. V lost 6 bases and J lost 4, with 12 bases in between. CDR3 amino acids: CASSAGVGYGYTF. The CDR3 DNA follows: TGTGCCAGCAGCGCCGGGGTCGGCTATGGCTACACCTTC.

This clonotype was observed at least ten times. This chain links TRBV30 with TRBJ2-3, with 15 bases aligning to TRBD2. V was clipped by 0 bases and J by 5 bases; unmatched bases: 12. This CDR3 is built from 19 residues. Germline V gene sequence: CDR1 GTSNPN, CDR2 SVGIG (reference sequence). The DNA for the CDR3 is TGTGCCTGGAGTGTTGGACTAGCGGGGGGGACATACTCTGGAGATACGCAGTATTTT. As protein: CAWSVGLAGGTYSGDTQYF.

Many counts were recorded for this clonotype. V usage is TRBV29-1 and J usage is TRBJ1-1; no reliable D call. The V gene lost 4 bases and the J gene lost 4 bases, with 13 bases spanning the gap. The CDR3 is made up of 13 amino acids. CDR1 SQVTM and CDR2 ANQGSEA come from the germline V gene. CDR3 region: CSVVPWIPTEAFF. Written as DNA, the CDR3 is TGCAGCGTTGTTCCATGGATTCCCACTGAAGCTTTCTTT.

This clonotype appeared many times. The chain employs TRBV5-1 and TRBJ2-3, with TRBD1 identical over 12 bases. Germline V gene lookup returns CDR1 SGHRS and CDR2 YFSETQ. There are 16 residues in the CDR3. Germline trimming cut 4 bases from V and 2 bases from J; bases unmatched to any gene: 5. The DNA for the CDR3 is TGCGCCAGCAGCAGTGGGACAGGGGGCGTCACAGATACGCAGTATTTT. Protein product: CASSSGTGGVTDTQYF.

This clonotype came up many times. The V call is TRBV2, the J call TRBJ2-1; 7 positions agree with TRBD2. The germline V gene has CDR1 SNHLY and CDR2 FYNNEI. The CDR3 contains 15 residues. V dropped 4 bases and J dropped 12; count of bases not matched to a gene: 15. The CDR3 loop reads CASSGDLGAGVWQFF. DNA of the CDR3: TGTGCCAGCAGTGGGGACCTCGGGGCGGGGGTTTGGCAGTTCTTC.

The chain carries TRBV5-5 and TRBJ1-4; the D is unclear. The CDR3 sequence is 14 residues long. V was trimmed by 4 bases and J by 0 bases, leaving 7 bases between them. The germline V gene has CDR1 SGHKS and CDR2 YYEKEE (reference sequence). The CDR3 region has the DNA TGTGCCAGCAGCCCCTTAGCAACTAATGAAAAACTGTTTTTT. Its translation: CASSPLATNEKLFF.

This clonotype was counted ten times or more. The chain joins TRBV6-2 or TRBV6-3 to TRBJ1-1; D is uncertain. The CDR3 is 11 residues long. The germline gives CDR1 MNHEY, CDR2 SVGEGT. Trimming took off 6 bases at V and 10 bases at J, with 12 bases between the two ends. Written as DNA, the CDR3 is TGTGCCAGCAGCCACGGTGGAGGAGCTTTCTTT. Protein: CASSHGGGAFF.

This clonotype was observed a few times. This rearrangement joins TRBV7-6 to TRBJ2-3; 12 nucleotides match TRBD2. Trimming cost V 5 bases and J 3 bases; bases outside gene matches: 6. This CDR3 has 16 amino acids. Germline CDR1 is SGHVS and CDR2 is FNYEAQ. The CDR3: CASSLGLAGLTDTQYF. The CDR3 nucleotides are TGTGCCAGCAGCCTCGGACTAGCGGGATTAACAGATACGCAGTATTTT.

This clonotype was detected many times. V and J are TRBV20-1 and TRBJ1-5; TRBD1 matches at 7 bases. J gave up 0 bases and V 3 bases, and 8 bases lay outside the gene matches. In germline, CDR1 is DFQATT, CDR2 SNEGSKA (reference sequence). There are 16 residues in the CDR3. The CDR3 nucleotides are TGCAGTGCTAGTGATAGGGGACAGTATAGCAATCAGCCCCAGCATTTT. This translates into CSASDRGQYSNQPQHF.